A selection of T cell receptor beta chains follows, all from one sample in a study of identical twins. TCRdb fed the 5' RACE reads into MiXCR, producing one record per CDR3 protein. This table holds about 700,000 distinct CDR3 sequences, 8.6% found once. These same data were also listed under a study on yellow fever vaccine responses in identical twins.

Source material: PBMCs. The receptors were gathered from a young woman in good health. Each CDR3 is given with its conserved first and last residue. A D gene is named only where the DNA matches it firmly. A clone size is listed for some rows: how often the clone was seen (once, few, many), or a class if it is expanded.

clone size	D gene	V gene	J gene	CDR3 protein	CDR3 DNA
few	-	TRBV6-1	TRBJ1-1	CASRAPGTEAFF	TGTGCCAGCAGGGCCCCGGGCACTGAAGCTTTCTTT
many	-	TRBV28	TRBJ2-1	CASSLTDRFYF	TGTGCCAGCAGTTTAACTGACAGGTTCTACTTC
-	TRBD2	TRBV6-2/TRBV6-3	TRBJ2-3	CASSYSPSGSQNTQYF	TGTGCCAGCAGTTACTCGCCTAGCGGGAGCCAAAATACGCAGTATTTT
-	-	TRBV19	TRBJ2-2	CASSIRGENTGELFF	TGTGCCAGTAGTATACGGGGTGAGAACACCGGGGAGCTGTTTTTT
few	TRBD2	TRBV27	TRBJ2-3	CASSLKRGRPDTQYF	TGTGCCAGCAGTTTAAAGCGGGGGCGTCCAGATACGCAGTATTTT
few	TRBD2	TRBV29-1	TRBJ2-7	CSVGAGALSEQYF	TGCAGCGTTGGGGCGGGAGCTTTATCCGAGCAGTACTTC
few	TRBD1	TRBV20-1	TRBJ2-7	CSALTGTGAIEQYF	TGCAGTGCTCTAACCGGGACAGGGGCAATCGAGCAGTACTTC
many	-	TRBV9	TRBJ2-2	CASSVAAQGGGGELFF	TGTGCCAGCAGCGTAGCTGCTCAGGGCGGCGGTGGGGAGCTGTTTTTT
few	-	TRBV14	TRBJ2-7	CASSQEGRGGSYEQYF	TGTGCCAGCAGCCAAGAGGGCAGGGGAGGATCCTACGAGCAGTACTTC
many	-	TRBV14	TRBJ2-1	CASSPQDNYNEQFF	TGTGCCAGCAGCCCACAGGACAACTACAATGAGCAGTTCTTC
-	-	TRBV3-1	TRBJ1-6	CASSQDQGAGSPLHF	TGTGCCAGCAGCCAAGATCAAGGGGCGGGTTCACCCCTCCACTTT
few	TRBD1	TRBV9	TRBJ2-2	CASSAAGTGNTGELFF	TGTGCCAGCAGCGCCGCCGGGACAGGGAACACCGGGGAGCTGTTTTTT
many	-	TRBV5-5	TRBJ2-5	CASSLGDRQQETQYF	TGTGCCAGCAGCTTGGGCGACAGACAACAAGAGACCCAGTACTTC
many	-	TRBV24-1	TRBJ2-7	CATSPTSSTYEQYF	TGTGCCACCAGTCCCACATCGTCGACCTACGAGCAGTACTTC
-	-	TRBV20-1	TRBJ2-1	CSAREVKSSYNEQFF	TGCAGTGCTAGAGAGGTCAAGAGCTCCTACAATGAGCAGTTCTTC
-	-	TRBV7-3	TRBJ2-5	CASSFLGGAQETQYF	TGTGCCAGCAGCTTTTTGGGGGGGGCCCAAGAGACCCAGTACTTC
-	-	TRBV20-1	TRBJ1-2	CSASISNYGYTF	TGCAGTGCCTCGATTTCTAACTATGGCTACACCTTC
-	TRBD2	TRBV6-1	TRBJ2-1	CASRDRGGPYNEQFF	TGTGCCAGCAGGGACCGGGGGGGGCCGTACAATGAGCAGTTCTTC
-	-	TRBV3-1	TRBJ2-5	CASSQDGEETQYF	TGTGCCAGCAGCCAAGATGGCGAAGAGACCCAGTACTTC
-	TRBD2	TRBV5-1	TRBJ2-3	CASSSSGSVKDTQYF	TGCGCCAGCAGCAGTAGCGGGAGTGTAAAAGATACGCAGTATTTT
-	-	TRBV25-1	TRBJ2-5	CASSERLGQETQYF	TGTGCCAGCAGTGAACGGCTGGGCCAAGAGACCCAGTACTTC
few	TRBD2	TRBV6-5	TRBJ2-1	CASSSAGAGDNEQFF	TGTGCCAGCAGTTCAGCGGGAGCGGGGGACAATGAGCAGTTCTTC
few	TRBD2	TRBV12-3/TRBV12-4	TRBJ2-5	CASWGGGFQETQYF	TGTGCCAGCTGGGGGGGGGGATTCCAAGAGACCCAGTACTTC
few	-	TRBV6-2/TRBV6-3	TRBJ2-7	CASSYRVSGRSSYEQYF	TGTGCCAGCAGTTATAGGGTTTCGGGGCGGAGCTCCTACGAGCAGTACTTC
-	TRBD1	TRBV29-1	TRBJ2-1	CSVEDQGVFTYNEQFF	TGCAGCGTTGAAGATCAGGGGGTCTTTACCTACAATGAGCAGTTCTTC